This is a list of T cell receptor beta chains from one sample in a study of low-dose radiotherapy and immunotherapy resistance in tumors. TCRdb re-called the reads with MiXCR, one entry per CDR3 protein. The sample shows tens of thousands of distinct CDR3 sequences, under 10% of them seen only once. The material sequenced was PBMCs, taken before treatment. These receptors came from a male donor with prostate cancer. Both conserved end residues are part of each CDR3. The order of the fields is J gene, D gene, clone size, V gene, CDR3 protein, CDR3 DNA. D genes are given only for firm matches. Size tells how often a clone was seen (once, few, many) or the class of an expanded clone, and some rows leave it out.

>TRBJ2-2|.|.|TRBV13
CASSETVNTGELFF
TGTGCCAGCAGCGAGACGGTGAACACCGGGGAGCTGTTTTTT
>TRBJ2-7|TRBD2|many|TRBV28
CASSGPAGGKNEQYF
TGTGCCAGCAGTGGACCAGCGGGAGGTAAGAACGAGCAGTACTTC
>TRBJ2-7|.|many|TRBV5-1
CASSLSVYEQYF
TGCGCCAGCAGCCTTTCTGTTTACGAGCAGTACTTC
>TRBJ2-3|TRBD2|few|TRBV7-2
CASRTSGREPDTQYF
TGTGCCAGCCGGACTAGCGGGAGGGAACCAGATACGCAGTATTTT
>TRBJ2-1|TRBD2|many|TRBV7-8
CASSMGLADNEQFF
TGTGCCAGCAGCATGGGACTAGCGGACAATGAGCAGTTCTTC
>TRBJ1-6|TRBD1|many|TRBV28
CASSLYRQGPNSPLHF
TGTGCCAGCAGTTTGTACCGACAGGGCCCCAATTCACCCCTCCACTTT
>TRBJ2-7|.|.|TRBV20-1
CSSPAQGGSSEQYF
TGCAGTTCGCCGGCCCAGGGGGGCTCTTCCGAGCAGTACTTC
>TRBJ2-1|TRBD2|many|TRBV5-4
CASSLIGGRAYNEQFF
TGTGCCAGCAGCTTGATCGGCGGGAGGGCGTACAATGAGCAGTTCTTC
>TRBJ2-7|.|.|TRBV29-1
CSVVWDFSYEQYF
TGCAGCGTTGTATGGGACTTCTCCTACGAGCAGTACTTC
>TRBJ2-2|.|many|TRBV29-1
CSVSAGLGTGELFF
TGCAGCGTTTCCGCAGGGCTGGGAACCGGGGAGCTGTTTTTT
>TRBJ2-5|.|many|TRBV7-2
CASSLGSSEFETQYF
TGTGCCAGCAGCTTAGGGTCTAGCGAGTTTGAGACCCAGTACTTC
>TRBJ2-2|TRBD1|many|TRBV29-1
CSVQKAGTGGAVTGELFF
TGCAGCGTTCAAAAGGCCGGGACAGGGGGCGCAGTAACCGGGGAGCTGTTTTTT
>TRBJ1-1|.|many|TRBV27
CATAPIITEAFF
TGTGCCACCGCGCCTATTATCACTGAAGCTTTCTTT
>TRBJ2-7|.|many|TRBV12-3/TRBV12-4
CASSLLADERQYF
TGTGCCAGCAGTTTACTGGCCGACGAAAGGCAGTACTTC
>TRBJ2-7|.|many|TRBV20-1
CSASPGLVYEQYF
TGCAGTGCTAGCCCCGGGTTAGTCTACGAGCAGTACTTC
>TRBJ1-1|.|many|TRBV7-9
CASSFGDGRNTEAFF
TGTGCCAGCAGCTTTGGGGACGGCCGAAACACTGAAGCTTTCTTT
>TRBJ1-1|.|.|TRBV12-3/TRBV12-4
CATQRGWTEAFF
TGTGCCACCCAAAGGGGGTGGACTGAAGCTTTCTTT
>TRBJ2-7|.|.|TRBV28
CASAAVGYEQYF
TGTGCCAGCGCGGCAGTCGGATACGAGCAGTACTTC
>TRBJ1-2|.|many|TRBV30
CAWSVHRANYGYTF
TGTGCCTGGAGTGTACATAGAGCTAACTATGGCTACACCTTC
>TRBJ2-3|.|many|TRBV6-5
CASQSQYTDTQYF
TGTGCCAGCCAGAGCCAGTACACAGATACGCAGTATTTT
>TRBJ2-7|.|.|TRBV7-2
CASSPSLSTSYEQYF
TGTGCCAGCAGCCCCTCCCTATCAACCTCCTACGAGCAGTACTTC
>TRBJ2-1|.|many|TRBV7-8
CASSLSWLNEQFF
TGTGCCAGCAGCTTATCCTGGCTAAATGAGCAGTTCTTC
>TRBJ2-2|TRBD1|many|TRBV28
CASRNPAGQGADGELFF
TGTGCCAGCAGAAACCCCGCGGGACAGGGGGCGGACGGGGAGCTGTTTTTT
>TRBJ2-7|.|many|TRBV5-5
CASSHSRWAGIEQYF
TGTGCCAGCAGCCATTCTAGGTGGGCAGGAATCGAGCAGTACTTC
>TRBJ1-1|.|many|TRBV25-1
CASSDGGAQNTEAFF
TGTGCCAGCAGTGACGGGGGCGCCCAGAACACTGAAGCTTTCTTT
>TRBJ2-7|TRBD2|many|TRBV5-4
CASHLLGREYEQYF
TGTGCCAGCCACCTCTTGGGGCGGGAGTACGAGCAGTACTTC
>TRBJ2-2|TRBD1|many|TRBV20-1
CSARPTGSGLAGELFF
TGCAGTGCTAGACCGACAGGGTCGGGCCTGGCCGGGGAGCTGTTTTTT
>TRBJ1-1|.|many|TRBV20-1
CSVSRREAFF
TGCAGTGTATCCAGGCGTGAAGCTTTCTTT
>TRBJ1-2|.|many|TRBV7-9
CASSPGGGYGYTF
TGTGCCAGCAGCCCAGGAGGGGGCTATGGCTACACCTTC
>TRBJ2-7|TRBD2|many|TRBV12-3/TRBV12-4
CASSRSGSLSYEQYF
TGTGCCAGCAGCCGTAGCGGGAGCCTGTCTTACGAGCAGTACTTC
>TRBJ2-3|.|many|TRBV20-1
CSARTGTHTDTQYF
TGCAGTGCACGAACCGGGACCCACACAGATACGCAGTATTTT
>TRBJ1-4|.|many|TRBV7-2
CASSSDLREKLFF
TGTGCCAGCAGCTCCGATTTGAGGGAAAAACTGTTTTTT
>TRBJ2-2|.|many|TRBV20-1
CSAPQGTGELFF
TGCAGTGCTCCCCAGGGAACCGGGGAGCTGTTTTTT
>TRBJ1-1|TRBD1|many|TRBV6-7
CASSIPGQVVDSPEAFF
TGTGCCAGCAGTATTCCGGGACAGGTAGTAGATAGCCCTGAAGCTTTCTTT
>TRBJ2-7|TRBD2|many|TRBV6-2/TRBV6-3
CASSSSGTTYEQYF
TGTGCCAGCAGTTCTAGCGGGACAACCTACGAGCAGTACTTC
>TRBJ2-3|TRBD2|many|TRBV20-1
CSARGTSGYTDTQYF
TGCAGTGCTAGAGGGACTAGCGGTTACACAGATACGCAGTATTTT
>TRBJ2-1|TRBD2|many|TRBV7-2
CASSYHGLAAYNEQFF
TGTGCCAGCAGCTACCATGGACTAGCGGCCTACAATGAGCAGTTCTTC
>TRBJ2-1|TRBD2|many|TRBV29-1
CSGGTSGSYRFF
TGCAGCGGAGGGACTAGCGGGAGTTACCGGTTCTTC
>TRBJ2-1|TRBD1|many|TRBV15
CATSRQGTNYNEQFF
TGTGCCACCAGCCGACAGGGCACCAACTACAATGAGCAGTTCTTC
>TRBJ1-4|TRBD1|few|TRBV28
CASSPGTGLEKLFF
TGTGCCAGCAGCCCCGGGACAGGGCTTGAAAAACTGTTTTTT
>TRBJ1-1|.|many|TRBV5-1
CASSLSGVNTEAFF
TGCGCCAGCAGCTTATCAGGGGTGAACACTGAAGCTTTCTTT
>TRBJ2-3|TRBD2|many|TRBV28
CASSFGREADTQYF
TGTGCCAGCAGTTTCGGGCGGGAGGCAGATACGCAGTATTTT
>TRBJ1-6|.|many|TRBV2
CASRGGHGSSPLHF
TGTGCCAGCCGCGGTGGACACGGCAGTTCACCCCTCCACTTT
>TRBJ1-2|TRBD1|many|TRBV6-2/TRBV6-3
CASSYTTGGNYGYTF
TGTGCCAGCAGTTACACGACAGGGGGCAACTATGGCTACACCTTC
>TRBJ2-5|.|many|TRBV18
CASSPLANQETQYF
TGTGCCAGCTCACCCCTAGCGAACCAAGAGACCCAGTACTTC
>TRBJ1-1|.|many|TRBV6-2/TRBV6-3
CASSYSAGSVNTEAFF
TGTGCCAGCAGTTACTCGGCAGGCAGCGTGAACACTGAAGCTTTCTTT
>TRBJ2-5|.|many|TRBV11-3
CASSPGGTVGETQYF
TGTGCCAGCAGCCCCGGAGGGACGGTCGGAGAGACCCAGTACTTC